These T cell receptor beta chains were read from a single sample in a study of CD8 T cells in ankylosing spondylitis. MiXCR, applied by TCRdb to the 5' RACE reads, yields one record per CDR3 protein. The table lists 670,000 or so distinct CDR3 sequences, 15% to 20% of them singletons. The specimen was blood, either unsorted or a sorted T cell fraction (not recorded which). Source of these receptors: a male donor with ankylosing spondylitis. CDR3s include the opening cysteine and the closing phenylalanine or tryptophan. The D gene is left open where the match is weak. Where a row states a size, it is once, few, many or the class of an expanded clone; other rows omit it.

j_call d_call clone_size v_call cdr3_aa cdr3_nt
TRBJ1-2 - - TRBV13 CASSLVAGLSGYTF TGTGCCAGCAGCTTAGTAGCGGGTTTAAGTGGCTACACCTTC
TRBJ2-7 - - TRBV29-1 CSVMGLSYEQYF TGCAGCGTTATGGGCCTCTCCTACGAGCAGTACTTC
TRBJ2-1 - few TRBV11-2 CASSLTMGGSYNEQFF TGTGCCAGCAGCTTAACTATGGGCGGGTCCTACAATGAGCAGTTCTTC
TRBJ2-7 - - TRBV19 CASSFPGDEQYF TGTGCCAGTAGTTTCCCTGGAGACGAGCAGTACTTC
TRBJ2-1 - few TRBV19 CASTVSGDVANEQFF TGTGCCAGTACCGTGAGTGGGGATGTGGCCAATGAGCAGTTCTTC
TRBJ1-5 TRBD1 few TRBV20-1 CSAGDSQPQHF TGCAGTGCCGGGGACAGTCAGCCCCAGCATTTT
TRBJ2-2 TRBD1 - TRBV27 CASSNLGQGATGELFF TGTGCCAGCAGCAACCTCGGGCAGGGGGCGACCGGGGAGCTGTTTTTT
TRBJ2-4 - - TRBV7-8 CASSLDRGAAYIQYF TGTGCCAGCAGCTTAGATCGGGGGGCTGCGTACATTCAGTACTTC
TRBJ2-7 - few TRBV7-9 CASSSTKYEQYF TGTGCCAGCAGCTCCACGAAATACGAGCAGTACTTC
TRBJ2-1 - many TRBV12-3/TRBV12-4 CASRGFSDNEQFF TGTGCCAGCAGAGGGTTCTCGGACAATGAGCAGTTCTTC
TRBJ2-5 TRBD2 - TRBV20-1 CSAVGGAGGETQYF TGCAGTGCTGTTGGGGGAGCGGGAGGAGAGACCCAGTACTTC
TRBJ2-7 - - TRBV20-1 CSARERHHEQYF TGCAGTGCCAGGGAGCGGCACCACGAGCAGTACTTC
TRBJ2-1 TRBD1 - TRBV15 CATSSLTGGKGKHNEQFF TGTGCCACCAGCAGCCTAACAGGGGGCAAGGGTAAGCACAATGAGCAGTTCTTC
TRBJ2-7 - few TRBV7-9 CASSLNTYEQYF TGTGCCAGCAGCTTAAACACCTACGAGCAGTACTTC
TRBJ1-5 TRBD1 few TRBV6-1 CATRDRINQPQHF TGTGCCACCCGGGACAGAATCAATCAGCCCCAGCATTTT
TRBJ1-2 - many TRBV20-1 CSARAGGYGYTF TGCAGTGCTAGAGCCGGGGGCTATGGCTACACCTTC
TRBJ1-2 - - TRBV28 CASSLLPGIYGYTF TGTGCCAGCAGTTTATTACCGGGTATCTATGGCTACACCTTC
TRBJ1-1 - - TRBV5-1 CASSKGKRTEAFF TGCGCCAGCAGCAAGGGTAAGAGAACTGAAGCTTTCTTT
TRBJ1-4 - few TRBV5-1 CASSYSGPNEKLFF TGCGCCAGCAGCTACTCGGGACCTAATGAAAAACTGTTTTTT
TRBJ2-5 - - TRBV18 CASSKGPQETQYF TGTGCCAGCTCAAAAGGACCACAAGAGACCCAGTACTTC
TRBJ1-5 TRBD1 few TRBV29-1 CSVGTGVNQPQHF TGCAGCGTGGGGACAGGGGTCAATCAGCCCCAGCATTTT
TRBJ1-1 - - TRBV10-3 CAISDITGLTEAFF TGTGCCATCAGTGATATTACAGGGCTCACTGAAGCTTTCTTT
TRBJ2-1 - few TRBV6-5 CASSYSMALAGNEQFF TGTGCCAGCAGTTACTCGATGGCACTAGCAGGCAATGAGCAGTTCTTC
TRBJ2-1 - - TRBV2 CATARASSYNEQFF TGTGCCACCGCTCGAGCGAGCTCCTACAATGAGCAGTTCTTC
TRBJ1-1 - - TRBV30 CAWTERKAFF TGTGCCTGGACCGAACGGAAAGCTTTCTTT